The 19 T cell receptor beta chains below were found in one sample sequenced in a study of blood T cell repertoires in COVID-19. Repertoires were generated with immunoSEQ multiplex PCR, while TCRdb's copy carries only in-frame clones and drops some. The table includes about 87,000 clones, about 85% detected once. The sample taken for sequencing was peripheral blood. The receptors derive from a woman older than 75 with COVID-19, enrolled during active disease.

The CDR3: CSVEGNRERVGGYTF. CDR3 in DNA: TGCAGCGTTGAGGGTAACAGGGAACGGGTTGGTGGCTACACCTTC. The J gene is TRBJ1-2, the V gene TRBV29-1, with D maybe TRBD1 (6 bases). Trimming took 3 bases from V and 7 from J, leaving 21 bases between them. Per germline, CDR1 SQVTM and CDR2 ANQGSEA. The CDR3 covers 15 residues.

CDR3 in DNA: TGTGCCAGCAGTCGACACCAGGGCAATGAGCAGTTCTTC. This encodes CASSRHQGNEQFF. This sequence joins TRBV28 and TRBJ2-1; a weak D match, TRBD1 (5 bases). CDR3 length: 13 residues. V lost 5 bases to trimming and J lost 6 bases, with 11 bases between them. CDR1 is MDHEN and CDR2 is SYDVKM in the germline V gene.

This chain's CDR3 is CASSLSGSDETQYF. CDR3 bases: TGCGCCAGCAGCCTAAGCGGGAGCGACGAGACCCAGTACTTC. The chain joins TRBV5-1 to TRBJ2-5; TRBD2 matches at 8 bases. The V and J ends lost 4 bases and 5 bases, in that order; junction bases with no gene match: 7. CDR1 and CDR2 (germline): SGHRS, YFSETQ. There are 14 residues in the CDR3. Full variable domain (missing parts from reference TRBV5-1 and TRBJ2-5): KAGVTQTPRYLIKTRGQQVTLSCSPISGHRSVSWYQQTPGQGLQFLFEYFSETQRNKGNFPGRFSGRQFSNSRSEMNVSTLELGDSALYLCASSLSGSDETQYFGPGTRLLVL.

This clone appeared a few times. This chain connects TRBV6-4 to TRBJ1-1; 8 bases match TRBD1. The CDR3 sequence is 14 residues long. Trimming cost V 6 bases and J 6 bases; bases outside gene matches: 9. Per germline, CDR1 MRHNA and CDR2 SNTAGT. CDR3 in DNA: TGTGCCAGCAGGATAATGACAGGGGCCCCTGAAGCTTTCTTT. It specifies CASRIMTGAPEAFF.

This clone came up a few times. The chain uses TRBV7-9 and TRBJ2-7; 7 nucleotides align to TRBD1. The CDR3 runs 14 residues. V gave up 5 bases and J gave up 1 base; unmatched junction bases: 5. CDR1 SEHNR and CDR2 FQNEAQ come from the germline V gene (reference sequence). CDR3 loop: CASSQSGGSYEQYF. For the CDR3, the DNA is TGTGCCAGCAGCCAATCAGGGGGATCCTACGAGCAGTACTTC. The full variable domain, completed using reference TRBV7-9 and TRBJ2-7, is DTGVSQNPRHKITKRGQNVTFRCDPISEHNRLYWYRQTLGQGPEFLTYFQNEAQLEKSRLLSDRFSAERPKGSFSTLEIQRTEQGDSAMYLCASSQSGGSYEQYFGPGTRLTVT.

V and J are TRBV4-3 and TRBJ1-1; D is possibly TRBD1 (5 bases). The germline CDR1 and CDR2 sequences are LGHNA and YSLEER. CDR3 size: 16 residues. The V gene lost 0 bases and the J gene lost 5 bases, with 16 bases spanning the gap. CDR3: CASSQDLRGFQTEAFF. The DNA for the CDR3 is TGCGCCAGCAGCCAAGATCTTCGGGGGTTCCAAACTGAAGCTTTCTTT.

This clone has just one count. This rearrangement joins TRBV6-5 to TRBJ1-5; TRBD1 is a possible D gene (5 bases). This CDR3 spans 15 amino acids. Per the germline V gene, CDR1 is MNHEY and CDR2 is SVGAGI. V was shortened by 8 bases and J by 5 bases, with 19 bases between the two germline ends. In DNA, the CDR3 is TGTGCCAGCCGGGTGGGGGGACGGCACGATCAGCCCCAGCATTTT. It translates to CASRVGGRHDQPQHF.

A few counts support this clone. The DNA for the CDR3 is TGTGCCAGCAACCCTCAGGGGGCAGGACTCGGCTACACCTTC. It codes for CASNPQGAGLGYTF. This sequence joins TRBV2 and TRBJ1-2, with 8 nucleotides matching TRBD1. Trimming took 7 bases from V and 8 from J; bases not matched to a gene: 12. Germline assignment: CDR1 SNHLY and CDR2 FYNNEI. CDR3 size: 14 residues.

The CDR3 loop is CASTPWGLSTDTQYF. CDR3 sequence (DNA): TGTGCCAGCACCCCGTGGGGGCTAAGCACAGATACGCAGTATTTT. This chain links TRBV7-8 with TRBJ2-3; a weak D match, TRBD1 (6 bases). V was clipped by 7 bases and J by 0 bases, with 14 bases between them. This CDR3 is 15 amino acids long. The V gene's germline CDR1 is SGHVS and CDR2 FQNEAQ.

This clone appeared once. This rearrangement joins TRBV6-6 to TRBJ2-1; weak D call: TRBD1 (6 bases). The CDR3 spans 14 residues. The germline V gene has CDR1 MNHNY and CDR2 SVGAGI (reference sequence). V was clipped by 6 bases and J by 9 bases, with 18 bases between them. The CDR3 bases are TGTGCCAGCAGAGTAGGGGGTAGAATCGGTGAGCAGTTCTTC. Its translation: CASRVGGRIGEQFF.

This chain links TRBV5-1 with TRBJ2-1; D is ambiguous. This CDR3 region has 15 residues. Deletions cut 1 base from V and 0 bases from J, with 8 bases between. Germline V gene data show CDR1 as SGHRS and CDR2 as YFSETQ. This chain's CDR3 is CASSLMELSYNEQFF. The CDR3 nucleotides read TGCGCCAGCAGCTTGATGGAGCTCTCCTACAATGAGCAGTTCTTC.

The CDR3: CASSQEIGRDGYTF. The CDR3 coding sequence is TGCGCCAGCAGCCAAGAGATAGGGAGGGATGGCTACACCTTC. V usage is TRBV4-1 and J usage is TRBJ1-2; unclear D gene. The germline V gene has CDR1 MGHRA and CDR2 YSYEKL. V lost 0 bases and J lost 6, with 11 bases in between. The CDR3 is made up of 14 amino acids.

The rearrangement joins TRBV19 to TRBJ1-5; 8 bases map to TRBD1. V was pared by 5 bases and J by 0 bases, with 18 bases of the junction left unmatched. CDR1 is LNHDA, CDR2 SQIVND, per germline (reference sequence). This CDR3 region has 20 residues. The CDR3 region is CASSLWARGPNGASNQPQHF. The CDR3 coding sequence is TGTGCCAGTAGTCTTTGGGCCAGGGGGCCTAACGGTGCTAGCAATCAGCCCCAGCATTTT.

This rearrangement joins TRBV5-1 to TRBJ2-5, with D unclear. Trimming took off 1 base at V and 5 bases at J, with 9 bases between the two ends. Germline CDR1 and CDR2: SGHRS and YFSETQ. The CDR3 totals 13 residues. The CDR3 nucleotides read TGCGCCAGCAGCTTGTACGAGGCGGAGACCCAGTACTTC. It translates to CASSLYEAETQYF. Looking up the rest from reference TRBV5-1 and TRBJ2-5 gives the full variable domain: KAGVTQTPRYLIKTRGQQVTLSCSPISGHRSVSWYQQTPGQGLQFLFEYFSETQRNKGNFPGRFSGRQFSNSRSEMNVSTLELGDSALYLCASSLYEAETQYFGPGTRLLVL.

The chain carries TRBV2 and TRBJ1-3, with 8 bases matching TRBD1. This CDR3 spans 15 amino acids. Germline assignment: CDR1 SNHLY and CDR2 FYNNEI. Trimming removed 4 bases from V and 3 bases from J; junction bases left unmatched: 5. As DNA, the CDR3 is TGTGCCAGCAGTGCGGCAGGGGGCTTTGGAAACACCATATATTTT. This encodes CASSAAGGFGNTIYF.

J is TRBJ1-2 and V is TRBV7-9, with TRBD1 matching over 8 bases. Germline V gene lookup returns CDR1 SEHNR and CDR2 FQNEAQ (reference sequence). This CDR3 is built from 13 residues. The V segment lost 5 bases and the J segment 8 bases; nucleotides outside the gene matches: 7. This chain's CDR3 is CASSVQGEKGYTF. The CDR3 DNA sequence: TGTGCCAGCAGCGTACAGGGGGAAAAGGGCTACACCTTC. Together with reference TRBV7-9 and TRBJ1-2, the CDR3 gives the full variable domain: DTGVSQNPRHKITKRGQNVTFRCDPISEHNRLYWYRQTLGQGPEFLTYFQNEAQLEKSRLLSDRFSAERPKGSFSTLEIQRTEQGDSAMYLCASSVQGEKGYTFGSGTRLTVV.

CDR3 coding DNA: TGCGCCAGCAGCTTTAGCGGGAGTGTCCCCTACAATGAGCAGTTCTTC. Protein: CASSFSGSVPYNEQFF. J is TRBJ2-1 and V is TRBV5-1, with 9 bases fitting TRBD2. CDR1 and CDR2 from the germline V gene are SGHRS and YFSETQ. The CDR3 length is 16 residues. Trimming took 2 bases from V and 2 from J; bases not matched to a gene: 5. Combining the CDR3 with reference TRBV5-1 and TRBJ2-1 gives the whole variable domain KAGVTQTPRYLIKTRGQQVTLSCSPISGHRSVSWYQQTPGQGLQFLFEYFSETQRNKGNFPGRFSGRQFSNSRSEMNVSTLELGDSALYLCASSFSGSVPYNEQFFGPGTRLTVL.

The J gene is TRBJ2-7, the V gene TRBV5-1; TRBD2 aligns across 7 bases. Germline-derived CDR1 and CDR2 are SGHRS and YFSETQ. The CDR3 runs 14 residues. Trimming at V came to 7 bases and at J to 6 bases, leaving 13 bases not matched to a gene. CDR3 sequence: CASATGTTSTEQYF. CDR3 sequence (DNA): TGCGCCAGCGCAACCGGGACTACCTCGACCGAGCAGTACTTC. Looking up the rest from reference TRBV5-1 and TRBJ2-7 gives the full variable domain: KAGVTQTPRYLIKTRGQQVTLSCSPISGHRSVSWYQQTPGQGLQFLFEYFSETQRNKGNFPGRFSGRQFSNSRSEMNVSTLELGDSALYLCASATGTTSTEQYFGPGTRLTVT.

There are a few counts of this clone. This sequence joins TRBV7-3 and TRBJ1-1; no clear D gene. Germline CDR1 SGHTA, CDR2 FQGTGA. The CDR3 covers 13 residues. Trimming cost V 2 bases and J 5 bases, with 9 bases left between them. CDR3 DNA sequence: TGTGCCAGCAGCTTACATGGAGGGACTGAAGCTTTCTTT. Its translation: CASSLHGGTEAFF.